A selection of T cell receptor beta chains follows, all from one sample in a study of T cells in Graves' hyperthyroidism and ophthalmopathy. TCRdb analysed the multiplex PCR reads with MiXCR anew, one entry per CDR3 protein. The profile shows roughly 500,000 distinct CDR3 sequences, around 13% of them singletons. Sequences were obtained from blood. The receptor set was obtained from a woman aged 25-40 years with Graves' hyperthyroidism that later progressed to Graves' ophthalmopathy. Both conserved end residues are part of each CDR3. A D gene is named only where the DNA matches it firmly. For some rows the clone size is stated as once, few or many, or as a class when expanded; others skip it.

TRBD2	TRBV3-1	many	TRBJ2-1	CASSQDLSGGHNEQFF	TGTGCCAGCAGCCAAGATTTGTCGGGAGGGCACAATGAGCAGTTCTTC
-	TRBV6-2/TRBV6-3	many	TRBJ2-7	CASRDQPTAYEQYF	TGTGCCAGCAGGGACCAGCCAACCGCCTACGAGCAGTACTTC
TRBD1	TRBV6-1	-	TRBJ2-7	CFSQTGTGYSGEQYF	TGTTTTTCCCAAACCGGGACAGGGTATTCCGGCGAGCAGTACTTC
-	TRBV5-1	many	TRBJ1-1	CASSLTGLRDTEAFF	TGCGCCAGCAGCTTGACGGGGCTCCGGGACACTGAAGCTTTCTTT
-	TRBV24-1	once	TRBJ2-7	CATSGRTPPYEQYF	TGTGCCACCAGTGGAAGGACACCCCCCTACGAGCAGTACTTC
-	TRBV5-1	many	TRBJ1-1	CASSLERQRNTEAFF	TGCGCCAGCAGCTTGGAACGGCAGAGGAACACTGAAGCTTTCTTT
-	TRBV6-2/TRBV6-3	-	TRBJ2-1	CASSTRGATLYNEQFF	TGTGCCAGCAGTACCCGGGGGGCGACGCTCTACAATGAGCAGTTCTTC
-	TRBV28	many	TRBJ1-2	CASLGRNGANYGYTF	TGTGCCAGCCTAGGGCGGAATGGGGCTAACTATGGCTACACCTTC
TRBD1	TRBV27	many	TRBJ2-7	CASSLGTVLTYEQYF	TGTGCCAGCAGTTTAGGGACAGTGCTGACTTACGAGCAGTACTTC
-	TRBV3-1	few	TRBJ1-1	CASSLEGGAGAFF	TGTGCCAGCAGCCTCGAAGGTGGGGCGGGAGCTTTCTTT
-	TRBV6-1	many	TRBJ1-2	CASSPSFQDGYTF	TGTGCCAGCAGCCCCAGTTTCCAGGATGGCTACACCTTC
-	TRBV6-6	many	TRBJ2-3	CASSYSGGLLFTDTQYF	TGTGCCAGCAGTTACTCCGGAGGGCTTCTTTTCACAGATACGCAGTATTTT
-	TRBV20-1	many	TRBJ2-1	CSAPRRNEQFF	TGCAGTGCACCTAGACGCAATGAGCAGTTCTTC
TRBD2	TRBV19	many	TRBJ2-3	CASSKLAGKGTDTQYF	TGTGCCAGTAGTAAACTAGCGGGAAAGGGCACAGATACGCAGTATTTT
-	TRBV18	many	TRBJ1-1	CASSSTAMNTEAFF	TGTGCCAGCTCATCCACAGCCATGAACACTGAAGCTTTCTTT
-	TRBV19	many	TRBJ1-2	CASSPGSSSLYGYTF	TGTGCCAGTAGTCCCGGGAGCAGCTCCCTCTATGGCTACACCTTC
-	TRBV6-5	many	TRBJ1-1	CASSYGLGGSAEAFF	TGTGCCAGCAGTTACGGGCTGGGGGGGTCAGCTGAAGCTTTCTTT
-	TRBV18	many	TRBJ2-7	CASSGGAVGEQYF	TGTGCCAGCTCTGGCGGAGCCGTGGGGGAGCAGTACTTC
-	TRBV6-2/TRBV6-3	-	TRBJ1-1	CASRDSLGTEAFF	TGTGCCAGCAGGGACTCTTTGGGGACTGAAGCTTTCTTT
TRBD1	TRBV4-1	many	TRBJ2-5	CASSHRGQEETQYF	TGCGCCAGCAGCCATCGGGGACAGGAAGAGACCCAGTACTTC
TRBD1	TRBV27	many	TRBJ2-1	CASSLGQGDNEQFF	TGTGCCAGCAGTTTAGGTCAGGGGGACAATGAGCAGTTCTTC
-	TRBV10-3	few	TRBJ1-1	CAISETGQKAFF	TGTGCCATCAGTGAGACAGGGCAGAAAGCTTTCTTT
-	TRBV11-2	many	TRBJ1-6	CASKTLGPNSPLHF	TGTGCCAGCAAGACACTCGGTCCCAATTCACCCCTCCACTTT
TRBD1	TRBV18	many	TRBJ2-7	CASSPGTAIYEQYF	TGTGCCAGCTCACCCGGGACAGCGATCTACGAGCAGTACTTC
-	TRBV6-5	many	TRBJ1-2	CASSSDSRWYGYTF	TGTGCCAGCAGCTCGGACTCCCGGTGGTATGGCTACACCTTC
TRBD2	TRBV20-1	many	TRBJ2-3	CSANVGRADTQYF	TGCAGTGCTAATGTCGGGAGGGCAGATACGCAGTATTTT
TRBD2	TRBV7-2	many	TRBJ2-1	CASSLTRGTRSEQFF	TGTGCCAGCAGCCTTACTCGGGGGACTAGATCCGAGCAGTTCTTC
-	TRBV6-5	many	TRBJ2-2	CASSYEGHGGRELFF	TGTGCCAGCAGTTACGAGGGACACGGTGGTAGGGAGCTGTTTTTT
-	TRBV7-2	few	TRBJ2-7	CASGTGLDSYEQYF	TGTGCCAGCGGAACGGGACTGGATTCCTACGAGCAGTACTTC
TRBD2	TRBV29-1	many	TRBJ2-5	CSVAKGLAVETQYF	TGCAGCGTTGCCAAAGGACTAGCGGTCGAGACCCAGTACTTC
TRBD2	TRBV20-1	many	TRBJ2-7	CSARVRGLAGYEQYF	TGCAGTGCTAGGGTTCGGGGACTAGCGGGCTACGAGCAGTACTTC
-	TRBV4-3	once	TRBJ2-1	CASSQDGAGYSYNEQFF	TGCGCCAGCAGCCAAGATGGGGCGGGTTACTCCTACAATGAGCAGTTCTTC
TRBD1	TRBV27	many	TRBJ1-4	CASSLSPSSTGNNEKLFF	TGTGCCAGCAGTTTATCGCCCTCCTCGACAGGGAATAATGAAAAACTGTTTTTT
-	TRBV12-3/TRBV12-4	many	TRBJ1-2	CASSQQGHYGYTF	TGTGCCAGCAGTCAACAGGGACACTATGGCTACACCTTC
TRBD2	TRBV4-1	-	TRBJ2-5	CASSHPAGEETQYF	TGCGCCAGCAGCCACCCAGCGGGAGAAGAGACCCAGTACTTC
-	TRBV11-2	many	TRBJ1-5	CASSLDNLQQPQHF	TGTGCCAGCAGCTTAGATAATTTACAGCAGCCCCAGCATTTT
TRBD2	TRBV30	many	TRBJ2-3	CAWTTSATTDTQYF	TGTGCCTGGACAACTAGCGCAACCACAGATACGCAGTATTTT
TRBD1	TRBV5-4	many	TRBJ2-5	CASRSTGGETQYF	TGTGCCAGCAGGTCGACAGGGGGGGAGACCCAGTACTTC
-	TRBV28	many	TRBJ1-3	CASRSGSAYTIYF	TGTGCCAGCCGGTCAGGGTCGGCGTACACCATATATTTT
-	TRBV7-3	few	TRBJ2-1	CASSPGGGVGYNEQFF	TGTGCCAGCAGCCCCGGAGGCGGAGTCGGTTACAATGAGCAGTTCTTC
TRBD2	TRBV6-1	-	TRBJ2-7	CASSGSLAGESHEQYF	TGTGCCAGCAGTGGGTCACTAGCGGGAGAATCTCACGAGCAGTACTTC
-	TRBV19	many	TRBJ1-4	CASSVAGTREKLFF	TGTGCCAGTAGTGTCGCCGGGACACGCGAAAAACTGTTTTTT
TRBD2	TRBV28	-	TRBJ2-2	CASSSLAGSSGNTGELFF	TGTGCCAGCAGTTCCCTGGCGGGGTCTAGCGGAAACACCGGGGAGCTGTTTTTT
-	TRBV11-2	many	TRBJ2-3	CASSLDRLGMDTQYF	TGTGCCAGCAGCTTAGATCGCCTCGGTATGGATACGCAGTATTTT
-	TRBV27	many	TRBJ1-2	CASSGGRDGYTF	TGTGCCAGCTCGGGAGGTCGGGATGGCTACACCTTC
-	TRBV10-3	many	TRBJ2-1	CAIRHQLSEGRYNEQFF	TGTGCCATCAGACACCAACTATCGGAGGGCCGCTACAATGAGCAGTTCTTC
-	TRBV19	-	TRBJ1-4	CASLGGIGEKLFF	TGTGCCAGTCTGGGAGGGATAGGAGAAAAACTGTTTTTT
-	TRBV5-1	few	TRBJ2-2	CASSLAGQTGTSNTGELFF	TGCGCCAGCAGCTTGGCTGGCCAGACCGGGACATCGAACACCGGGGAGCTGTTTTTT
-	TRBV27	many	TRBJ2-1	CASSLGERTSNEQFF	TGTGCCAGCAGCTTGGGGGAGAGGACGAGCAATGAGCAGTTCTTC
-	TRBV30	many	TRBJ1-5	CAWSEGVGNQPQHF	TGTGCCTGGAGTGAGGGGGTCGGCAATCAGCCCCAGCATTTT
TRBD1	TRBV28	many	TRBJ2-7	CASSTRKGARSYEQYF	TGTGCCAGCAGTACCCGAAAGGGGGCGCGTTCCTACGAGCAGTACTTC
-	TRBV28	many	TRBJ2-1	CASSPLRGRYNEQFF	TGTGCCAGCAGCCCTCTCCGCGGGCGCTACAATGAGCAGTTCTTC
TRBD2	TRBV6-1	few	TRBJ2-3	CASRKLGLAGTLTDTQYF	TGTGCCAGCAGGAAACTAGGTCTAGCGGGAACCCTAACAGATACGCAGTATTTT